Reported below is one TCR beta chain. The sample is drawn from a study of long-term antiretroviral therapy in people with HIV. This CDR3 comprises 14 residues. V trimming: 7 bases; J trimming: 6 bases; junction bases outside the gene matches: 9. The germline V gene has CDR1 ENHRY and CDR2 SYGVKD. Version v3.0 of the immunoSEQ assay was performed at survey level. Clones were sequenced by immunoSEQ multiplex PCR, and TCRdb holds only the in-frame ones, with some missing. The data hold 20,000 to 25,000 clones, with around 84% observed a single time. The clonotype was recovered from a woman between 45 and 65 years old with HIV. Sequences were derived from unsorted PBMCs, sampled 1.9 years after starting antiretroviral therapy. The chain carries TRBV10-3 and TRBJ1-5, with 7 bases aligning to TRBD1. This CDR3 reads CAIKGAGGGQPQHF. The CDR3 bases are TGTGCCATCAAGGGTGCAGGGGGGGGTCAGCCCCAGCATTTT.